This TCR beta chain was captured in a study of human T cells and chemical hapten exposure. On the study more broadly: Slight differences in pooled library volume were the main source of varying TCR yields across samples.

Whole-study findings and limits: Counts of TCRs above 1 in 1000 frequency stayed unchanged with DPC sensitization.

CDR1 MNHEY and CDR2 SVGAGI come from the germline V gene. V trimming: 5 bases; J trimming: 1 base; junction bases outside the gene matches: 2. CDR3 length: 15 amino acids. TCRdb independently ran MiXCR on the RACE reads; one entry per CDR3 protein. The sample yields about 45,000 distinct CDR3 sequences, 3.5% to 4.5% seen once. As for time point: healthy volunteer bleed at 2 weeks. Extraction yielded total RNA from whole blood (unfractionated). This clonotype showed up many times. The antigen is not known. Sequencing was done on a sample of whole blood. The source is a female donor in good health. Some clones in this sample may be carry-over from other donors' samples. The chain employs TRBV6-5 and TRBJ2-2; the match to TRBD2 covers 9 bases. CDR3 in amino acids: CASSVAGENTGELFF. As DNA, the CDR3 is TGTGCCAGCAGTGTAGCGGGGGAGAACACCGGGGAGCTGTTTTTT.